These 5 T cell receptor beta chains came from one sample sequenced in a study of control samples from healthy donors and cancer patients. TCRdb keeps only in-frame clones here, not all; method: immunoSEQ multiplex PCR. Of 200,000 or so clones listed, roughly 94% were seen once; the top ten hold roughly 1.6%. Sequenced: blood. The receptors here all came from a man in his fifties in good health.

This clone was seen once. The chain employs TRBV5-1 and TRBJ2-1, with 9 bases matching TRBD1. This CDR3 is 14 amino acids long. J was trimmed by 8 bases and V by 7 bases; bases with no gene match: 10. Germline V lookup: CDR1 SGHRS, CDR2 YFSETQ. As DNA, the CDR3 is TGCGCCAGCGCACCGGGACAGGGTAACGATGAGCAGTTCTTC. Protein sequence: CASAPGQGNDEQFF.

This sequence joins TRBV5-1 and TRBJ2-5; D perhaps matches TRBD1 (5 bases). Germline CDR1 and CDR2: SGHRS and YFSETQ. The CDR3 runs to 14 residues. The V end was cut by 0 bases, the J end by 2 bases, with 8 bases between. CDR3 in amino acids: CASSLGQLQETQYF. The CDR3 bases are TGCGCCAGCAGCTTGGGACAGCTGCAAGAGACCCAGTACTTC.

The chain has TRBV18 and TRBJ2-7; 7 bases are a match to TRBD1. Germline lookup yields CDR1 KGHSH and CDR2 LQKENI. The CDR3 has 15 residues. The trim removed 2 bases at V and 3 bases at J, leaving 7 bases unmatched. The CDR3 region has the DNA TGTGCCAGCTCACCAGGTCCAGGGGGTAGCTACGAGCAGTACGTC. Its protein product is CASSPGPGGSYEQYV.

The chain carries TRBV5-1 and TRBJ2-3; maybe TRBD1 (7 bases). The CDR3 runs to 13 residues. Per germline, CDR1 SGHRS and CDR2 YFSETQ. Trimming pared 4 bases from V and 8 bases from J, leaving 14 bases between. CDR3: CASSGLQGSTQYF. The CDR3 nucleotides are TGCGCCAGCAGCGGACTACAGGGGTCTACGCAGTATTTT.

The chain employs TRBV3-1 (or the pseudogene TRBV3-2) and TRBJ1-6, with 10 bases that match TRBD1. The germline CDR1 and CDR2 sequences are LGHDT and YNNKEL (reference sequence). J gave up 6 bases and V 3 bases, and 5 bases lay outside the gene matches. CDR3 size: 16 residues. The CDR3 coding sequence is TGTGCCAGCAGCCAGCGACAGGGGGCAGGTAATTCACCCCTCCACTTT. Translating it yields CASSQRQGAGNSPLHF.